The text below deals with one T cell receptor beta chain. Its antigen remains unknown. From germline, CDR1 is MDHEN and CDR2 SYDVKM. Between the trimmed V and J ends, which lost 2 bases and 2 bases, there was a span of 13 bases. This CDR3 has 16 residues. Second doses that came at about 4 or about 12 weeks were put together. These data come from a study of T cell responses to AZD1222 COVID-19 vaccine. Study results and limitations: The reported proportion of spike-specific TCRs targeting unmutated variant regions was nearly half.

Using immunoSEQ multiplex PCR, the repertoire was profiled, and TCRdb retains in-frame clones only, with some absent. The sample has about 150,000 clones; around 87% are singletons. V usage is TRBV28 and J usage is TRBJ1-5; no clear D gene. The material sequenced was peripheral blood, taken 28 days after the second AZD1222 dose. This clonotype originated in an adult who received the AZD1222 COVID-19 vaccine. The CDR3: CASSLKATGGNQPQHF. For the CDR3, the DNA is TGTGCCAGCAGTTTAAAGGCCACCGGAGGCAATCAGCCCCAGCATTTT.